This T cell receptor beta chain came from a study of T cell repertoires in cytomegalovirus infection. This clonotype was detected a few times. Its antigen is unknown. Germline CDR1 SGHNT, CDR2 YYREEE (reference sequence). The CDR3 length is 14 residues. V was cut by 4 bases and J by 3 bases, with 13 bases left in between. TCRdb independently ran MiXCR on the reads; one entry per CDR3 protein. The table lists roughly 230,000 distinct CDR3 sequences, 22% of them singletons, with approximately 18% in the top ten. Whole-study results and caveats: HLA-C-restricted TCR beta clonotypes specific for CMV led the ex vivo response.

The receptor comes from a human donor in good health (CMV status not recorded). Some clones in this sample may be carry-over from other donors' samples. Input material: CD8+ T cells from PBMCs. The chain employs TRBV5-4 and TRBJ1-2, with D unresolved. The DNA for the CDR3 is TGTGCCAGCAGCCCTCGGAACAGCTACTATGGCTACACCTTC. It is translated as CASSPRNSYYGYTF.